This TCR beta chain was recorded in a study of blood T cell repertoires in COVID-19. Study information: Sources were T cells, B-cell-depleted T cells, or PBMCs; the material itself was cDNA or gDNA.

In the study's own analysis: Reference gene primer amplification gave nucleated cell count estimates. Profiled with immunoSEQ multiplex PCR; TCRdb holds only in-frame clones, not every one. The V and J calls and clone size come from that table; D and trimming were worked out from the DNA. The sample includes 90,000 or so clones, more than 70% of them seen just once. This clone was observed a single time. The CDR3 runs 13 residues. Germline V gives CDR1 MGHRA, CDR2 YSYEKL. The V and J ends lost 3 bases and 3 bases respectively, with 8 bases between them. The source is a human donor in a cohort sampled during active COVID-19. Sequencing was carried out using peripheral blood. The chain combines TRBV4-1 with TRBJ1-2, with D tentatively TRBD1 (6 bases). The CDR3: CASSQAGDYGYTF. The CDR3 DNA reads as TGCGCCAGCAGCCAGGCAGGGGACTATGGCTACACCTTC.